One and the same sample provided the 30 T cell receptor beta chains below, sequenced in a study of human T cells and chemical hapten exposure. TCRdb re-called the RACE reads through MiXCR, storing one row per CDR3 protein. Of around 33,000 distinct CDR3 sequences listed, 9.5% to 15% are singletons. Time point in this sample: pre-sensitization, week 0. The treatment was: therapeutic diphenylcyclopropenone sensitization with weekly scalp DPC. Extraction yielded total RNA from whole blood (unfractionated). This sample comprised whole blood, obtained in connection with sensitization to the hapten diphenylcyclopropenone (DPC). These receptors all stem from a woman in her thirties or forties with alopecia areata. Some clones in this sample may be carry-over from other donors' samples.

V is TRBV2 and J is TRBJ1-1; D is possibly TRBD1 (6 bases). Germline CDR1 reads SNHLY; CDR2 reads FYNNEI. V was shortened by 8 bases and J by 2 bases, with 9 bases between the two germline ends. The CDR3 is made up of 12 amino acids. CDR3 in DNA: TGTGCCAGCGCCAGGGGCAACACTGAAGCTTTCTTT. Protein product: CASARGNTEAFF.

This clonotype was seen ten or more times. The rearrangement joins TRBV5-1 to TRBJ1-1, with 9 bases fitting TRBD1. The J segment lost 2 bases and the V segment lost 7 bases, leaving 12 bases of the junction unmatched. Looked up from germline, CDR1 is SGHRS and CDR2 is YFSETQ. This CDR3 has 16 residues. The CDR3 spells CASRPPKQGANTEAFF. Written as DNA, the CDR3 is TGCGCCAGCCGTCCACCTAAACAGGGGGCAAACACTGAAGCTTTCTTT.

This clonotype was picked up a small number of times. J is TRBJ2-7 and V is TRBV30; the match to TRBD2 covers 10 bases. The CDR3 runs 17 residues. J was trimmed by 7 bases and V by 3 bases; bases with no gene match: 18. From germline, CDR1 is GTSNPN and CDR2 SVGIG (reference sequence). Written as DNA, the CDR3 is TGTGCCTGGAGCCCCCTTCCTTGCCTAGCGGGAGATTGGGAGCAGTACTTC. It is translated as CAWSPLPCLAGDWEQYF.

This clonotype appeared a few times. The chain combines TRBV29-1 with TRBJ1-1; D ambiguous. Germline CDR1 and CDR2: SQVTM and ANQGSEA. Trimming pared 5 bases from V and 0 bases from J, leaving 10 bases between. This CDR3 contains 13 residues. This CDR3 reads CSVSTAMNTEAFF. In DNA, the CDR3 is TGCAGCGTTTCGACGGCTATGAACACTGAAGCTTTCTTT. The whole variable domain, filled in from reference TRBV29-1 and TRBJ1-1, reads SAVISQKPSRDICQRGTSLTIQCQVDSQVTMMFWYRQQPGQSLTLIATANQGSEATYESGFVIDKFPISRPNLTFSTLTVSNMSPEDSSIYLCSVSTAMNTEAFFGQGTRLTVV.

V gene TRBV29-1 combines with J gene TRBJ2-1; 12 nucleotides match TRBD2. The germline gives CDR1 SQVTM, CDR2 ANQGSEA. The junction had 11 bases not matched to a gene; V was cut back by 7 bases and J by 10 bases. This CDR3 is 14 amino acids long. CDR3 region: CSAGLAGWDPEQFF. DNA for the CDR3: TGCAGCGCCGGACTAGCGGGATGGGACCCCGAGCAGTTCTTC.

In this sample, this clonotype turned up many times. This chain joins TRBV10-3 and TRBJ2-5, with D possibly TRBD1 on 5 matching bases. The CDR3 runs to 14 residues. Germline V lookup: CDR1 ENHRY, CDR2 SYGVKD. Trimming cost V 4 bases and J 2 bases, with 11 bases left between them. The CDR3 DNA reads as TGTGCCATCAGTGGCCAAACAGGTCAAGAGACCCAGTACTTC. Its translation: CAISGQTGQETQYF.

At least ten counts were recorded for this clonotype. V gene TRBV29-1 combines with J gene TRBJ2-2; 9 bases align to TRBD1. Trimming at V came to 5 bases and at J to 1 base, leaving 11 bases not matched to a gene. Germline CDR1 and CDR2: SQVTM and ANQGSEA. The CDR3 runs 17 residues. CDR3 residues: CSVTGQGKFRNTGELFF. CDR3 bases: TGCAGCGTTACCGGACAGGGGAAATTTAGGAACACCGGGGAGCTGTTTTTT.

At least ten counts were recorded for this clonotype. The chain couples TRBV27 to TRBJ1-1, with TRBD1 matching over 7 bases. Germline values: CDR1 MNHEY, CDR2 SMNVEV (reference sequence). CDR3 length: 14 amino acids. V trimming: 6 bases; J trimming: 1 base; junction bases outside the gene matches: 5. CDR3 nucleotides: TGTGCCAGCAGGATACAGGGGAAGAACACTGAAGCTTTCTTT. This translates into CASRIQGKNTEAFF.

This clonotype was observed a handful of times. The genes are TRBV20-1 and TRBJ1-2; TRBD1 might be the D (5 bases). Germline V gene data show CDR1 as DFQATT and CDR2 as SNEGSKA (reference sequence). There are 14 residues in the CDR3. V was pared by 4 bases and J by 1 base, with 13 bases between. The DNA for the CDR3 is TGCAGTGCTACTCGTGAAGGGGTTAACTATGGCTACACCTTC. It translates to CSATREGVNYGYTF.

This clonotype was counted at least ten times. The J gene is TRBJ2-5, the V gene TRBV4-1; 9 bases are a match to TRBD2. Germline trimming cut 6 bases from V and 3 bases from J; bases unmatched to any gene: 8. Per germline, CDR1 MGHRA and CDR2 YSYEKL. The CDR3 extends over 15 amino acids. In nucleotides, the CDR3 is TGCGCCAGCAGTCCTATAGCGGGAGTCAAAGAGACCCAGTACTTC. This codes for CASSPIAGVKETQYF.

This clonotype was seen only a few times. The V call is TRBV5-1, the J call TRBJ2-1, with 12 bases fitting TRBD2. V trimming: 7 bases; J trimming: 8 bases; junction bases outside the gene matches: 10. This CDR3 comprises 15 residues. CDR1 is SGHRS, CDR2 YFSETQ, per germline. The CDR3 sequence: CASGETSGSRDEQFF. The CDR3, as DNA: TGCGCCAGCGGCGAGACTAGCGGGAGTAGGGATGAGCAGTTCTTC. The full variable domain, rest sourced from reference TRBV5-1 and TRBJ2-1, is KAGVTQTPRYLIKTRGQQVTLSCSPISGHRSVSWYQQTPGQGLQFLFEYFSETQRNKGNFPGRFSGRQFSNSRSEMNVSTLELGDSALYLCASGETSGSRDEQFFGPGTRLTVL.

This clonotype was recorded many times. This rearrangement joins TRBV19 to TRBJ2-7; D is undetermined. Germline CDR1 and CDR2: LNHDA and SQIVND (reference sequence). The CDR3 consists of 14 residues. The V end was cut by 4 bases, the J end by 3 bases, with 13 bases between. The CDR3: CASSNSGRDYEQYF. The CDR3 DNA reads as TGTGCCAGTAGTAATTCGGGTAGAGACTACGAGCAGTACTTC.

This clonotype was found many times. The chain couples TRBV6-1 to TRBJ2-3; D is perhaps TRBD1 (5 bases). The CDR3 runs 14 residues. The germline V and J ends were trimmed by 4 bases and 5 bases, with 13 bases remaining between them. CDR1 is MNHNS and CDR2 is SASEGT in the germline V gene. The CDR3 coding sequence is TGTGCCAGCAGTGCAGACAGAGGATTAGATACGCAGTATTTT. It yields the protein CASSADRGLDTQYF.

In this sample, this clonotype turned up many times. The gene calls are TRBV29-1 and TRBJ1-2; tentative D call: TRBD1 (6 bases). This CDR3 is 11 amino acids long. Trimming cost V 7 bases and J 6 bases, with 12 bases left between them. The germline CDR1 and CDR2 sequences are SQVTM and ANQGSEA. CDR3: CSGRRGNGYTF. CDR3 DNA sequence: TGCAGCGGTAGGAGGGGGAATGGCTACACCTTC.

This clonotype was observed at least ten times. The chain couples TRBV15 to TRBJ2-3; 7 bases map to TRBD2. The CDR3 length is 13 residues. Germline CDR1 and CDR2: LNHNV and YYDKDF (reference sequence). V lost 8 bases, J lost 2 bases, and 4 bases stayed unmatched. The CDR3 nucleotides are TGTGCCACCGCTAGCGGACACACAGATACGCAGTATTTT. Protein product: CATASGHTDTQYF. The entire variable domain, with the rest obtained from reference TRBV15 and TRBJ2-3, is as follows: DAMVIQNPRYQVTQFGKPVTLSCSQTLNHNVMYWYQQKSSQAPKLLFHYYDKDFNNEADTPDNFQSRRPNTSFCFLDIRSPGLGDTAMYLCATASGHTDTQYFGPGTRLTVL.

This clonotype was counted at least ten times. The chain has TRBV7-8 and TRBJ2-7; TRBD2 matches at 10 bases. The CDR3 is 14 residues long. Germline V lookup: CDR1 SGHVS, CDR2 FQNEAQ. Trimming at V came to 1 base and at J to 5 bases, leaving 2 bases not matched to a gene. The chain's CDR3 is CASSLGLAGDEQYF. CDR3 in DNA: TGTGCCAGCAGCTTAGGACTAGCGGGCGACGAGCAGTACTTC.

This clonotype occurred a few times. This CDR3 reads CSASRIKNTGELFF. CDR3 coding DNA: TGCAGCGCGAGCCGAATCAAGAACACCGGGGAGCTGTTTTTT. The V call is TRBV29-1, the J call TRBJ2-2; no firm D call. With 7 bases removed from V and 1 base from J, the gap between germline ends came to 13 bases. This CDR3 has 14 residues. The germline V gene has CDR1 SQVTM and CDR2 ANQGSEA.

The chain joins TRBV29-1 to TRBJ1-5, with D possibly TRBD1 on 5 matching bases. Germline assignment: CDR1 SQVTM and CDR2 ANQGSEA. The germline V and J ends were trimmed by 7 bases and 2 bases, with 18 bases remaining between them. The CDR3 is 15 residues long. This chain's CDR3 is CSATEGSYGNQPQHF. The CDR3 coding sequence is TGCAGCGCCACCGAGGGGTCCTATGGCAATCAGCCCCAGCATTTT.

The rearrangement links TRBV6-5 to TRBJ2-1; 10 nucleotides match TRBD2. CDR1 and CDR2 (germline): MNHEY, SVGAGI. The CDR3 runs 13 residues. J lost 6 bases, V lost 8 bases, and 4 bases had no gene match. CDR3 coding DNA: TGTGCCAGCCGAGCTAGCGGGAGCAATGAGCAGTTCTTC. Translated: CASRASGSNEQFF.

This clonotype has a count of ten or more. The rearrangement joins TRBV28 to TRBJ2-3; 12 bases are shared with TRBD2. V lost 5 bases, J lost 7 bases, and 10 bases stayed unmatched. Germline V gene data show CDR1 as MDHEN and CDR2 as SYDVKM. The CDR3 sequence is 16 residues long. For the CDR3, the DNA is TGTGCCAGCAGTCCACCGACTAGCGGGGGACACCATACGCAGTATTTT. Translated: CASSPPTSGGHHTQYF. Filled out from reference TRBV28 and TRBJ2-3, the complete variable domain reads DVKVTQSSRYLVKRTGEKVFLECVQDMDHENMFWYRQDPGLGLRLIYFSYDVKMKEKGDIPEGYSVSREKKERFSLILESASTNQTSMYLCASSPPTSGGHHTQYFGPGTRLTVL.

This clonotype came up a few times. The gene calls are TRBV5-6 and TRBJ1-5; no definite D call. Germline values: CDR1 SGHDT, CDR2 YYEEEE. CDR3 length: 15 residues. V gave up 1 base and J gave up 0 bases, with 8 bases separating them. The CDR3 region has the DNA TGTGCCAGCAGCTTGACAGCTTATAGCAATCAGCCCCAGCATTTT. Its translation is CASSLTAYSNQPQHF.

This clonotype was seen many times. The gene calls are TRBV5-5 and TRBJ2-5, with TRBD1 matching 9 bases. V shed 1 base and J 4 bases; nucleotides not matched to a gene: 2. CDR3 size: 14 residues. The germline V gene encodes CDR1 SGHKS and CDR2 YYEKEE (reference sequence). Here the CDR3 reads CASSLRQGGETQYF. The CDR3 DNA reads TGTGCCAGCAGCTTGAGACAGGGGGGAGAGACCCAGTACTTC.

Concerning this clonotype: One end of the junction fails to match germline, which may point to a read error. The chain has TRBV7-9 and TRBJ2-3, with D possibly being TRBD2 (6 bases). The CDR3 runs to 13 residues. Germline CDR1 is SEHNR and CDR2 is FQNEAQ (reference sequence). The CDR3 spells CASSVGGYSALNF. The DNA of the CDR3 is TGTGCCAGCAGCGTGGGGGGATACAGTGCCCTTAATTTT.

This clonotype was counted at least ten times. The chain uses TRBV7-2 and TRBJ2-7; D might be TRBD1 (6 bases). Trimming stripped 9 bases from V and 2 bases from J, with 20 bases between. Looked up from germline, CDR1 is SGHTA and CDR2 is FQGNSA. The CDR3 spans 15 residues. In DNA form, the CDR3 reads TGTGCCAGTACTCCCGGACCGACAGGCCCCTACGAGCAGTACTTC. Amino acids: CASTPGPTGPYEQYF.

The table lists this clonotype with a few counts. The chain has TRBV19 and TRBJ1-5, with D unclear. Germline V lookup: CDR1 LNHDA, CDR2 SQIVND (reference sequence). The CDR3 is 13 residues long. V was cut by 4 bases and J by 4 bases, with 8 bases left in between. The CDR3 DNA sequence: TGTGCCAGTAGTACGGTCTGGAATCAGCCCCAGCATTTT. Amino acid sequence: CASSTVWNQPQHF.

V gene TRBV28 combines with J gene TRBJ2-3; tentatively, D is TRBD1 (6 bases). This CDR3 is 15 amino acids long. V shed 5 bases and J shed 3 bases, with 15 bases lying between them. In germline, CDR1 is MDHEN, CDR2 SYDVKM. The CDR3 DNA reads TGTGCCAGCAGTGGGGGCCTCCAAGGAACAGATACGCAGTATTTT. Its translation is CASSGGLQGTDTQYF.

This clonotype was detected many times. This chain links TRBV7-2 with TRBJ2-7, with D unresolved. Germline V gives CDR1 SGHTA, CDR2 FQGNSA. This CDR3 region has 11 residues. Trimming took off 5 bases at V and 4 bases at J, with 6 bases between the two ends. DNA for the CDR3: TGTGCCAGCAGCACAACTTACGAGCAGTACTTC. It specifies CASSTTYEQYF.

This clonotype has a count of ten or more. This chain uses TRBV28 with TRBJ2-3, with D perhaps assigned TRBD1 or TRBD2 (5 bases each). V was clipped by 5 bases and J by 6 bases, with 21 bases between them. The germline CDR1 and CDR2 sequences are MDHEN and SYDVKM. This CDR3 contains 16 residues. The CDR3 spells CASSNAVGAPFDTQYF. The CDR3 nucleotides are TGTGCCAGCAGTAACGCGGTCGGGGCCCCCTTCGATACGCAGTATTTT. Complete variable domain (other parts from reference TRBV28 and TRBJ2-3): DVKVTQSSRYLVKRTGEKVFLECVQDMDHENMFWYRQDPGLGLRLIYFSYDVKMKEKGDIPEGYSVSREKKERFSLILESASTNQTSMYLCASSNAVGAPFDTQYFGPGTRLTVL.

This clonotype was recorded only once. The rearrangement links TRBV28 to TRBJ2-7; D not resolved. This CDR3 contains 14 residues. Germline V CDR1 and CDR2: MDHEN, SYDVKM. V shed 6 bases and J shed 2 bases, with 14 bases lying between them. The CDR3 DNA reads TGTGCCAGCAGCCCAAGAGCTAAGCCCTACGAGCAGTACTTC. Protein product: CASSPRAKPYEQYF.

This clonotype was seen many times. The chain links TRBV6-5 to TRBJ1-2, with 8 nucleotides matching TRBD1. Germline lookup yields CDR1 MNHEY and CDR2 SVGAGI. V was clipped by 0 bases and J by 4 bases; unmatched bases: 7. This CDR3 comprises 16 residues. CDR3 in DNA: TGTGCCAGCAGTTACTCGAAAGCAGGGGGCGCCTATGGCTACACCTTC. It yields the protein CASSYSKAGGAYGYTF.